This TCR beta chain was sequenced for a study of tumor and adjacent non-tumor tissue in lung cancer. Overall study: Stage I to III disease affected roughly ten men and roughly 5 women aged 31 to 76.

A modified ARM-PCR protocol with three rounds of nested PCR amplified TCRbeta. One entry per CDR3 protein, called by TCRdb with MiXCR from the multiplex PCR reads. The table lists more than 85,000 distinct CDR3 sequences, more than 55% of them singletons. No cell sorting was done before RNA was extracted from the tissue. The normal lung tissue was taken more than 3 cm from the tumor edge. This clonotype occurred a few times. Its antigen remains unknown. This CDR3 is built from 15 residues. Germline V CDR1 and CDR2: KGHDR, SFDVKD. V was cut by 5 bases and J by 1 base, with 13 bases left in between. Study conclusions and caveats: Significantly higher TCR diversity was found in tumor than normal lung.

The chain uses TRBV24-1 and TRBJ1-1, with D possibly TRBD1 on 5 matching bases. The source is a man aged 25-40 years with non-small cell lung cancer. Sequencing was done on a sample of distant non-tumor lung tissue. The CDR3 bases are TGTGCCACCAGTGGCCGTCGGGGGGGGAACACTGAAGCTTTCTTT. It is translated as CATSGRRGGNTEAFF.